This TCR beta chain was sequenced during a study of T-cell reconstitution after alpha-beta-depleted transplantation in children. The CDR3 has 15 amino acids. Germline V CDR1 and CDR2: DFQATT, SNEGSKA (reference sequence). V lost 5 bases, J lost 3 bases, and 9 bases stayed unmatched. This sample's TCRbeta library carried unique molecular identifier barcodes. TCRdb used MiXCR to reprocess the PCR reads, holding one entry per CDR3 protein. The repertoire includes about 230,000 distinct CDR3 sequences, around 9.7% of them detected once, and approximately 5% sits in the top ten. The chain employs TRBV20-1 and TRBJ2-7; 11 nucleotides match TRBD2. The receptor's source is a human donor who donated a stem cell graft to a child with SCID. Source: PBMCs from the stem cell graft donor, taken from the stem cell graft. The CDR3 DNA follows: TGCAGTGCTGGCGGGTTAGCGGGAGGGGACTACGAGCAGTACTTC. Translation: CSAGGLAGGDYEQYF.